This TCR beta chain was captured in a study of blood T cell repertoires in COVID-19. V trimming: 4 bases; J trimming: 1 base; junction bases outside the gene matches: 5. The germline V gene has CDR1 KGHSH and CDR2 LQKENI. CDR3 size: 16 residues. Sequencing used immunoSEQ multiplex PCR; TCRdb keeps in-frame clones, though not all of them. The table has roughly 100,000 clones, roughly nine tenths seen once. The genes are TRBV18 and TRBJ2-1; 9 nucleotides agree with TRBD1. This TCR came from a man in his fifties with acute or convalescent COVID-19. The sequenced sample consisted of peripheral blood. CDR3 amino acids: CASSRVGQGSYNEQFF. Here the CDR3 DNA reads TGTGCCAGCTCACGGGTCGGACAGGGGTCCTACAATGAGCAGTTCTTC. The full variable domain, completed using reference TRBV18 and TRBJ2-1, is NAGVMQNPRHLVRRRGQEARLRCSPMKGHSHVYWYRQLPEEGLKFMVYLQKENIIDESGMPKERFSAEFPKEGPSILRIQQVVRGDSAAYFCASSRVGQGSYNEQFFGPGTRLTVL.